This T cell receptor beta chain was found in a study of cytomegalovirus exposure and HLA in healthy donors. Worth noting for this clone: Its target is not known.

CDR3 length: 14 residues. V gave up 3 bases and J gave up 5 bases, with 13 bases separating them. The germline gives CDR1 LNHNV, CDR2 YYDKDF (reference sequence). It was with 60 Vbeta and 13 Jbeta primers that the PCR ran. The table came from immunoSEQ multiplex PCR; TCRdb's copy has only in-frame clones and leaves some out. The data show over 150,000 clones, roughly four fifths seen once. Study results and limitations: CMV antigen specificity was confirmed in vitro for a few CMV-associated chains. Immune exposure information comprised only CMV serostatus. An analysis that came later showed most CMV-associated TCR beta chains appearing HLA-restricted. DRB1 showed the most TCR associations and HLA-C the fewest in a later analysis, as rates varied by HLA locus.

The sequenced material came from PBMCs. This receptor was obtained from a man in his forties in good health and CMV-seronegative. The chain carries TRBV15 and TRBJ1-1; tentative D call: TRBD1 (5 bases). The chain's CDR3 is CATSSRWGDTEAFF. In DNA form, the CDR3 reads TGTGCCACCAGCAGTAGGTGGGGGGATACTGAAGCTTTCTTT. Filled out from reference TRBV15 and TRBJ1-1, the complete variable domain reads DAMVIQNPRYQVTQFGKPVTLSCSQTLNHNVMYWYQQKSSQAPKLLFHYYDKDFNNEADTPDNFQSRRPNTSFCFLDIRSPGLGDTAMYLCATSSRWGDTEAFFGQGTRLTVV.